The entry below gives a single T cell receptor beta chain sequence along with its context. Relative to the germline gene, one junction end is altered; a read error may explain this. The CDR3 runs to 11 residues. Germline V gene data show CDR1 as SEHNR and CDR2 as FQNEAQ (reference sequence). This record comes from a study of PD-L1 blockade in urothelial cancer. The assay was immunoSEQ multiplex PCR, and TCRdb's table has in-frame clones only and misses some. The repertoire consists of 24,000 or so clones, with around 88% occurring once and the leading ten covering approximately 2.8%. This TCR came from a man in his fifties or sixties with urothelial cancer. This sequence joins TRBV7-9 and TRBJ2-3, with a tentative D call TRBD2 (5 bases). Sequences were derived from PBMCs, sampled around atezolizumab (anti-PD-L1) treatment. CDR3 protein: CASSTGERVNF. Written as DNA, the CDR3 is TGTGCCAGCAGCACTGGGGAGAGGGTGAATTTT.